The clone carrying this T cell receptor beta chain is medium-sized by share. The antigen is unknown. The CDR3 consists of 13 residues. CDR1 is MNHNY and CDR2 is SVGAGI in the germline V gene (reference sequence). Trimming removed 7 bases from V and 3 bases from J, with 12 bases in between. All of the isolated RNA was reverse transcribed, so expressed TCRB transcripts were sequenced. Profiled with immunoSEQ multiplex PCR; TCRdb holds only in-frame clones, not every one. The sample lists 25,000 to 30,000 clones, 65% occurring once. This specimen comes from a study of beta chain features in type 1 diabetes. Naive, central memory, regulatory and stem cell-like memory cells within the CD4+ compartment were sorted using CD45RO/CCR7/CD25/CD127/CD95/CD27. Whole-study results and caveats: Among patients with Type 1 diabetes, TCRB CDR3s were moderately but significantly shorter in every one of the four CD4+ subsets.

The clonotype was recovered from a woman in her twenties or thirties with type 1 diabetes. Sequenced material: Tregs from blood. The V gene is TRBV6-6, the J gene TRBJ2-5, with D possibly being TRBD1 (8 bases). The CDR3 nucleotides are TGTGCCAGCAAACAGGGGGGGGAAGAGACCCAGTACTTC. It translates to CASKQGGEETQYF.